The entry that follows covers one T cell receptor beta chain sequence. Its cognate antigen is unknown. Data came from immunoSEQ multiplex PCR; TCRdb stores just in-frame clones and leaves some out. This table has more than 95,000 clones, around nine tenths appearing once. The data were taken from a study of T cell responses to AZD1222 COVID-19 vaccine. For the study at large: Second doses that came at about 4 or about 12 weeks were put together.

CDR1 and CDR2 from the germline V gene are MGHRA and YSYEKL. The trim removed 9 bases at V and 13 bases at J, leaving 13 bases unmatched. The CDR3 spans 13 residues. The study's findings and limits: Only after the peak T cell response were repertoires sampled.

Material: peripheral blood, obtained on day 0 of AZD1222 vaccination. The V gene is TRBV4-1, the J gene TRBJ1-4, with 8 bases identical to TRBD1. This sequence was found in an adult in good health. Here the CDR3 reads CASREQGAVRLFF. The CDR3 bases are TGCGCCAGTAGAGAGCAGGGGGCGGTTCGACTGTTTTTT.